This TCR beta chain was obtained from a study of T cell responses to AZD1222 COVID-19 vaccine. Notes on the study in general: Dominant at 160-218 and 743-854, vaccine-associated CD4 TCRs also spanned spike. Reportedly, close to half of spike-specific TCRs are directed against unmutated variant regions. Clonal diversity was possibly underestimated; the donors were predominantly white British and more often female.

Measured with immunoSEQ multiplex PCR; TCRdb has only the in-frame clones, and not every one. The table has 150,000 to 200,000 clones, 94% seen once. Germline V gene sequence: CDR1 SEHNR, CDR2 FQNEAQ (reference sequence). CDR3 length equals 16 residues. V was shortened by 3 bases and J by 3 bases, with 15 bases between the two germline ends. Comments on this clone: Its antigen is unknown.

The chain has TRBV7-9 and TRBJ2-1, with D maybe TRBD1 (6 bases). The sample in question was peripheral blood, obtained 28 days after the second AZD1222 dose. The clonotype comes from an adult who received the AZD1222 COVID-19 vaccine. For the CDR3, the DNA is TGTGCCAGCAGCTTTGGGACAAGGGGCAACTACAATGAGCAGTTCTTC. Translating it yields CASSFGTRGNYNEQFF.